Described below is a single T cell receptor (beta chain) sequence and its context. The antigen is undetermined. TCR beta cDNA libraries included unique molecular identifiers. MiXCR was run by TCRdb on the PCR reads, yielding one entry per CDR3 protein. Here the sample spans about 820,000 distinct CDR3 sequences, approximately 57% being singletons. This sample stems from a study of post-analysis software for immune sequencing data. Overall study context: Relapsing-remitting, secondary progressive and progressive-relapsing courses of multiple sclerosis were included.

Regarding the study as a whole: Compared with controls, patients showed significantly lower normalized Chao1 diversity. Samples made in the same batch grouped tightly together by F measure. There were about 5 TRBV segments more frequent in patients than controls, and TRBV5-6, TRBV5-1 and TRBV20-1 were among them.

Germline CDR1 is MDHEN and CDR2 is SYDVKM. The CDR3 contains 19 residues. Trimming removed 3 bases from V and 3 bases from J, with 25 bases in between. This clonotype originated in a girl under 18 with multiple sclerosis. The chain joins TRBV28 to TRBJ2-3; D tentatively reads TRBD1 or TRBD2 (6 bases each). The sample was blood. In DNA form, the CDR3 reads TGTGCCAGCAGTTTGGGGACTTTCTGGGGGCTTGTGCGGACAGATACGCAGTATTTT. Protein: CASSLGTFWGLVRTDTQYF.